This passage covers 28 T cell receptor beta chains from one sample sequenced in a study of radiation and T cells in renal cell carcinoma. The time point here: blood 2 weeks post-SBRT. Stated treatment: 15 Gy SBRT to primary tumor, nephrectomy 4 weeks later. Profiling relied on immunoSEQ multiplex PCR, and the TCRdb table lists in-frame clones only, not all of them. The profile shows more than 100,000 clones, roughly 91% of them singletons. The source was blood, collected from a patient whose treatment included radiotherapy and nephrectomy. The source is a woman in her 70s with renal cell carcinoma.

This chain links TRBV19 with TRBJ1-2; TRBD1 aligns across 7 bases. The CDR3 runs to 13 residues. Germline V gene data show CDR1 as LNHDA and CDR2 as SQIVND (reference sequence). The ends lost 9 bases at V and 6 bases at J; junction bases unmatched: 10. CDR3 residues: CASEPGQNHGYTF. Written as DNA, the CDR3 is TGTGCCAGCGAACCGGGACAGAATCATGGCTACACCTTC. The variable domain in full, completed from reference TRBV19 and TRBJ1-2, reads DGGITQSPKYLFRKEGQNVTLSCEQNLNHDAMYWYRQDPGQGLRLIYYSQIVNDFQKGDIAEGYSVSREKKESFPLTVTSAQKNPTAFYLCASEPGQNHGYTFGSGTRLTVV.

V gene TRBV6-5 combines with J gene TRBJ1-1; a possible D gene is TRBD1 (5 bases). Germline V lookup: CDR1 MNHEY, CDR2 SVGAGI. Trimming left V 0 bases short and J 3 bases short, with 8 bases between. The CDR3 covers 14 residues. The CDR3 spells CASSYSQGYTEAFF. The CDR3 coding sequence is TGTGCCAGCAGTTACTCCCAGGGTTACACTGAAGCTTTCTTT.

The gene calls are TRBV5-1 and TRBJ2-3; no clear D gene. V lost 0 bases to trimming and J lost 5 bases, with 4 bases between them. CDR1 and CDR2 from the germline V gene are SGHRS and YFSETQ. The length of the CDR3 is 12 residues. CDR3 DNA: TGCGCCAGCAGCTTGGCCGGAGATACGCAGTATTTT. This gives the protein CASSLAGDTQYF.

The gene calls are TRBV12-1 and TRBJ1-2; the table gives TRBD1 as D, unverified against the DNA. TRBV12-1 is tagged as a pseudogene. The length of the CDR3 is 15 residues. CDR3 DNA sequence: TGTGCCAGCAGCACGAGACAGGGGAAAACGTATGGCTACACCTTC. Protein product: CASSTRQGKTYGYTF.

The rearrangement joins TRBV7-3 to TRBJ1-1, with D uncertain. From germline, CDR1 is SGHTA and CDR2 FQGTGA. The CDR3 runs 13 residues. V lost 4 bases and J lost 4, with 10 bases in between. As DNA, the CDR3 is TGTGCCAGCAGCTCCGAAGCCTCCACTGAAGCTTTCTTT. It is translated as CASSSEASTEAFF.

This clone occurred a few times. The V gene is TRBV19, the J gene TRBJ1-5; D is unclear. The CDR3 extends over 13 amino acids. Trimming removed 3 bases from V and 5 bases from J, with 8 bases in between. Per the germline V gene, CDR1 is LNHDA and CDR2 is SQIVND (reference sequence). The CDR3 nucleotides read TGTGCCAGTAGTATTGGACGGGATCAGCCCCAGCATTTT. Protein: CASSIGRDQPQHF. The entire variable domain, with the rest obtained from reference TRBV19 and TRBJ1-5, is as follows: DGGITQSPKYLFRKEGQNVTLSCEQNLNHDAMYWYRQDPGQGLRLIYYSQIVNDFQKGDIAEGYSVSREKKESFPLTVTSAQKNPTAFYLCASSIGRDQPQHFGDGTRLSIL.

The genes are TRBV19 and TRBJ2-3; 13 nucleotides agree with TRBD2. Germline CDR1 LNHDA, CDR2 SQIVND (reference sequence). The CDR3 extends over 18 amino acids. Losses at the gene ends were 3 bases for V and 8 bases for J; bases not matched to a gene: 14. Here the CDR3 DNA reads TGTGCCAGTAGTATTGAGACTAGCGGGGGGACCGTTGGTGTTACGCAGTATTTT. Protein: CASSIETSGGTVGVTQYF.

The chain uses TRBV6-1 and TRBJ1-2; D gene unclear. This CDR3 contains 13 residues. The V end was cut by 7 bases, the J end by 3 bases, with 12 bases between. Germline V lookup: CDR1 MNHNS, CDR2 SASEGT. CDR3 region: CASTRSDYYGYTF. For the CDR3, the DNA is TGTGCCAGCACCCGGTCCGACTACTATGGCTACACCTTC.

DNA of the CDR3: TGTGCCAGCATTTTAGGCTATGGCTACACCTTC. Encoded protein: CASILGYGYTF. The rearrangement uses TRBV6-6 and TRBJ1-2; unclear D gene. This CDR3 is built from 11 residues. V was pared by 7 bases and J by 4 bases, with 7 bases between. Germline loops: CDR1 MNHNY, CDR2 SVGAGI (reference sequence).

The chain has TRBV28 and TRBJ1-5, with 9 bases matching TRBD1. The CDR3 loop spans 14 amino acids. The germline gives CDR1 MDHEN, CDR2 SYDVKM. The J segment lost 6 bases and the V segment lost 3 bases, leaving 3 bases of the junction unmatched. CDR3 in DNA: TGTGCCAGCAGTTTTGGACAGGGGACTCAGCCCCAGCATTTT. It translates to CASSFGQGTQPQHF.

The V gene is TRBV5-1, the J gene TRBJ1-4; D not certain. CDR1 and CDR2 (germline): SGHRS, YFSETQ. This CDR3 is 14 amino acids long. With 4 bases removed from V and 6 bases from J, the gap between germline ends came to 13 bases. The CDR3 DNA follows: TGCGCCAGCAGCCCTCCTGGGAGGGATGAAAAACTGTTTTTT. Protein: CASSPPGRDEKLFF.

The chain uses TRBV7-2 and TRBJ2-2; TRBD2 matches 12 bases. The CDR3 has 15 amino acids. The junction had 3 bases not matched to a gene; V was cut back by 3 bases and J by 7 bases. Looked up from germline, CDR1 is SGHTA and CDR2 is FQGNSA. The CDR3 here is CASSFPSGGDGELFF. CDR3 DNA sequence: TGTGCCAGCAGCTTTCCTAGCGGGGGGGACGGGGAGCTGTTTTTT.

This clone was seen once. The rearrangement links TRBV6-6 to TRBJ2-1; D is perhaps TRBD2 (6 bases). Deletions cut 5 bases from V and 9 bases from J, with 14 bases between. Germline CDR1 and CDR2: MNHNY and SVGAGI (reference sequence). There are 13 residues in the CDR3. The CDR3 DNA sequence: TGTGCCAGCAGTCTGGACTATCGAGTTGAGCAGTTCTTC. It translates to CASSLDYRVEQFF.

V usage is TRBV5-6 and J usage is TRBJ2-7; maybe TRBD1 (5 bases). The germline V gene has CDR1 SGHDT and CDR2 YYEEEE. The CDR3 loop spans 16 amino acids. The germline V and J ends were trimmed by 7 bases and 1 base, with 21 bases remaining between them. CDR3 region: CASSPVGAGKSYEQYF. CDR3 nucleotides: TGTGCCAGCTCTCCCGTTGGGGCAGGGAAGTCCTACGAGCAGTACTTC.

This clone appeared a few times. The chain employs TRBV6-1 and TRBJ1-5, with D uncertain. CDR3 length equals 15 residues. The germline gives CDR1 MNHNS, CDR2 SASEGT. Trimming left V 7 bases short and J 5 bases short, with 18 bases between. CDR3 in amino acids: CASNIGLVVDQPQHF. In DNA, the CDR3 is TGTGCCAGCAACATAGGGTTGGTGGTCGATCAGCCCCAGCATTTT.

The V gene is TRBV10-3, the J gene TRBJ2-3; D is unclear. This CDR3 comprises 16 residues. Germline CDR1 is ENHRY and CDR2 is SYGVKD. Between the trimmed V and J ends, which lost 5 bases and 0 bases, there was a span of 15 bases. CDR3 sequence reads: CAISPAPRSSTDTQYF. In nucleotides, the CDR3 is TGTGCCATCAGTCCCGCTCCACGATCTAGCACAGATACGCAGTATTTT.

The chain has TRBV19 and TRBJ2-3, with 10 nucleotides matching TRBD1. The CDR3 has 15 amino acids. V lost 6 bases, J lost 4 bases, and 7 bases stayed unmatched. Germline V lookup: CDR1 LNHDA, CDR2 SQIVND (reference sequence). The CDR3 reads CASSLGQGTSDTQYF. DNA of the CDR3: TGTGCCAGTAGCCTGGGACAGGGGACTTCAGATACGCAGTATTTT.

About this clone itself: An end of the junction does not agree with germline; a read error may underlie this. This sequence joins TRBV7-7 and TRBJ2-1; TRBD2 matches 10 bases. Germline lookup yields CDR1 SSHAT and CDR2 FNYEAQ (reference sequence). This CDR3 region has 15 residues. As DNA, the CDR3 is TGTGCTAGCAGCTCTAGCGGGGGCCCCTACAATGAGCAGTTCTTC. Its translation: CASSSSGGPYNEQFF.

A single count supports this clone. The chain is built from TRBV7-2 and TRBJ2-7; D unclear. Germline CDR1 reads SGHTA; CDR2 reads FQGNSA. This CDR3 comprises 12 residues. V lost 2 bases to trimming and J lost 4 bases, with 6 bases between them. CDR3 in amino acids: CASSLNQYEQYF. The CDR3 nucleotides read TGTGCCAGCAGCTTAAACCAATACGAGCAGTACTTC.

The V and J genes are TRBV28 and TRBJ1-2; 7 bases match TRBD1. The V segment lost 5 bases and the J segment 9 bases; nucleotides outside the gene matches: 9. Germline V gene sequence: CDR1 MDHEN, CDR2 SYDVKM. This CDR3 region has 13 residues. The DNA for the CDR3 is TGTGCCAGCAGTCTAATAGGGGGCAGCAGCTACACCTTC. Residues: CASSLIGGSSYTF.

The chain combines TRBV30 with TRBJ2-4, with D possibly matching TRBD1 (6 bases). The germline gives CDR1 GTSNPN, CDR2 SVGIG (reference sequence). Between the trimmed V and J ends, which lost 2 bases and 0 bases, there was a span of 17 bases. The CDR3 consists of 17 residues. The CDR3 reads CAWSSDSFILAKNIQYF. For the CDR3, the DNA is TGTGCCTGGAGTTCGGACAGCTTTATATTAGCCAAAAACATTCAGTACTTC.

The count of this clone is one. The chain combines TRBV4-2 with TRBJ1-6, with 7 bases identical to TRBD1. This CDR3 is 16 amino acids long. J was trimmed by 0 bases and V by 4 bases; bases with no gene match: 3. Germline V gives CDR1 LGHNA, CDR2 YNFKEQ. As DNA, the CDR3 is TGTGCCAGCAGCCCACAGGGGAGCTCCTATAATTCACCCCTCCACTTT. The encoded protein is CASSPQGSSYNSPLHF.

The chain combines TRBV6-6 with TRBJ2-7; 10 bases align to TRBD1. Germline V gene lookup returns CDR1 MNHNY and CDR2 SVGAGI (reference sequence). The CDR3 totals 13 residues. V lost 10 bases, J lost 4 bases, and 7 bases stayed unmatched. The DNA of the CDR3 is TGTGCCACAACGACAGGGGGCCAATACGAGCAGTACTTC. This encodes CATTTGGQYEQYF.

This chain links TRBV7-2 with TRBJ1-3; D unresolved. Germline assignment: CDR1 SGHTA and CDR2 FQGNSA. The CDR3 totals 16 residues. V was shortened by 5 bases and J by 0 bases, with 14 bases between the two germline ends. The CDR3 sequence is CASSILRHVSGNTIYF. The CDR3 DNA reads as TGTGCCAGCAGCATTCTTCGACACGTCTCTGGAAACACCATATATTTT.

This rearrangement joins TRBV13 to TRBJ2-4, with D hard to call. The V end was cut by 5 bases, the J end by 0 bases, with 14 bases between. Germline V CDR1 and CDR2: PRHDT, FYEKMQ (reference sequence). The CDR3 runs to 16 residues. This CDR3 is CASSPPLTVAKNIQYF. As DNA, the CDR3 is TGTGCCAGCAGCCCACCCCTCACAGTAGCCAAAAACATTCAGTACTTC.

The gene calls are TRBV14 and TRBJ2-3; no firm D call. CDR3 length equals 14 residues. V dropped 3 bases and J dropped 9 bases, with 16 bases sitting between them. The germline V gene has CDR1 SGHDN and CDR2 FVKESK. In DNA form, the CDR3 reads TGTGCCAGCAGCCAGTCCTTGCATGCGGAAACGCAGTATTTT. Its translation: CASSQSLHAETQYF.

The chain joins TRBV5-4 to TRBJ1-4, with TRBD1 as a possible D gene (6 bases). Trimming stripped 4 bases from V and 8 bases from J, with 15 bases between. This CDR3 has 14 amino acids. CDR1 SGHNT and CDR2 YYREEE come from the germline V gene (reference sequence). The CDR3, as DNA: TGTGCCAGCAGCCATAAGGGGGAAGGAGAAAAACTGTTTTTT. It translates to CASSHKGEGEKLFF.

The chain recombines TRBV5-8 with TRBJ1-2, with 7 positions matching TRBD1. The V gene's germline CDR1 is SGHTS and CDR2 YDEGEE. V was clipped by 4 bases and J by 2 bases; unmatched bases: 2. The length of the CDR3 is 13 residues. DNA of the CDR3: TGTGCCAGCAGCGTGACAGGGAACTATGGCTACACCTTC. It is translated as CASSVTGNYGYTF.